This T cell receptor beta chain was recorded in a study of cytomegalovirus exposure and HLA in healthy donors. As for the study in general: Genetic ancestry analysis placed over 65% of the 300 to 400 donors that were genotyped in the Caucasian-associated cluster. Study-level results: Reportedly, fewer N-insertions than the 666-donor mean appeared in an Asian-associated ancestry cluster in a later analysis. A later analysis linked some 18,000 TCR beta sequences to HLA alleles at 0.05 false discovery rate.

The V gene lost 2 bases and the J gene lost 5 bases, with 10 bases spanning the gap. Germline V CDR1 and CDR2: SGHVS, FQNEAQ. The CDR3 length is 14 residues. PCR employed 60 Vbeta and 13 Jbeta primers. Clones were sequenced by immunoSEQ multiplex PCR, and TCRdb holds only the in-frame ones, with some missing. This sample carries tens of thousands of clones, 75% to 85% of them seen once, and the ten largest clones take about 30%. On this clone itself: The target antigen is unknown.

Material for sequencing was PBMCs. The V gene is TRBV7-8, the J gene TRBJ1-5, with D hard to call. The source is a man in his fifties or sixties in good health and CMV-seropositive. The CDR3: CASSLFSADQPQHF. The CDR3, as DNA: TGTGCCAGCAGCTTATTTAGTGCCGATCAGCCCCAGCATTTT.